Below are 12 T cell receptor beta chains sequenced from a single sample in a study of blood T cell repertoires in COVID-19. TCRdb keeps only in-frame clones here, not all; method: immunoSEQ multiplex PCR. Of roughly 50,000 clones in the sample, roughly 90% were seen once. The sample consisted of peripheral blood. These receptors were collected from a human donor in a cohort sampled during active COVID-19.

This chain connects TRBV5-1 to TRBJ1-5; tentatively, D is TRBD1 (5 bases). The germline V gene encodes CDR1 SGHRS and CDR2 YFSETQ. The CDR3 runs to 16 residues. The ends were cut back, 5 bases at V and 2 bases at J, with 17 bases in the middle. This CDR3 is CASRVGGGGGNQPQHF. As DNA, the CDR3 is TGCGCCAGCAGGGTTGGGGGAGGTGGTGGCAATCAGCCCCAGCATTTT.

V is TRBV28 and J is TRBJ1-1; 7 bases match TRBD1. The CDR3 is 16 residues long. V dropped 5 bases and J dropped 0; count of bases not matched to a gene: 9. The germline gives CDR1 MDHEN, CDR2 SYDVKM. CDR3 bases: TGTGCCAGCAGTACAACGGGACAGACCATGAACACTGAAGCTTTCTTT. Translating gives CASSTTGQTMNTEAFF.

CDR3: CASSLVGVGGYTF. The CDR3 DNA sequence: TGCGCCAGCAGCTTGGTGGGAGTGGGGGGCTACACCTTC. The chain uses TRBV5-1 and TRBJ1-2; D remains ambiguous. Germline lookup yields CDR1 SGHRS and CDR2 YFSETQ. The V and J ends lost 0 bases and 8 bases respectively, with 11 bases between them. The CDR3 runs 13 residues.

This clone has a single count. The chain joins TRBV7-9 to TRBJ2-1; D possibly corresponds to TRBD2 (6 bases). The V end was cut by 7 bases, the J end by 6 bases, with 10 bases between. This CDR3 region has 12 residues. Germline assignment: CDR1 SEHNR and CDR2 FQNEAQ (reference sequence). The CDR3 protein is CASTLGGNEQFF. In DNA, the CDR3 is TGTGCCAGCACTCTGGGGGGCAATGAGCAGTTCTTC.

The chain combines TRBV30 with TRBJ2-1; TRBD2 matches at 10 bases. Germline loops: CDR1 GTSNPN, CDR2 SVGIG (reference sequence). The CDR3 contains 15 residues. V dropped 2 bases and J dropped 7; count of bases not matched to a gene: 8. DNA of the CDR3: TGTGCCTGGAGTTCCGGGACTAGCGAGGCAAATGAGCAGTTCTTC. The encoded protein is CAWSSGTSEANEQFF.

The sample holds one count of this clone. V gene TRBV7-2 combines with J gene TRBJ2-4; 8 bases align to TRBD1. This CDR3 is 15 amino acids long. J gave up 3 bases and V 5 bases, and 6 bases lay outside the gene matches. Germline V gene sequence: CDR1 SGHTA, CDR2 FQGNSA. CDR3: CASSPGGTGKNIQYF. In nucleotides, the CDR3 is TGTGCCAGCAGCCCTGGGGGGACAGGCAAAAACATTCAGTACTTC.

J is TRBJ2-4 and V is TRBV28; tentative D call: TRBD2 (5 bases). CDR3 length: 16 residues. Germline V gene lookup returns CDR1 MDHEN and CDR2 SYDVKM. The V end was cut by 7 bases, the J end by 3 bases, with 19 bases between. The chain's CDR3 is CASTTPGMVVKNIQYF. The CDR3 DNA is TGTGCCAGCACGACTCCGGGGATGGTCGTCAAAAACATTCAGTACTTC.

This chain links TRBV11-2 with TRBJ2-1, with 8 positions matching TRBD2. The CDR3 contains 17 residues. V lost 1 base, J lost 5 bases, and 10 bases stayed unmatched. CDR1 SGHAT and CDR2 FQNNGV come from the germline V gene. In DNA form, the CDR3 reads TGTGCCAGCAGCTTAGGGAAGGGCGGGGGGAAAGACAATGAGCAGTTCTTC. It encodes CASSLGKGGGKDNEQFF.

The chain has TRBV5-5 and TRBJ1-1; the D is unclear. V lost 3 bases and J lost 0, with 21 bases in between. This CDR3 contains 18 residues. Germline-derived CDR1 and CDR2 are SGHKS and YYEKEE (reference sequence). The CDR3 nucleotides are TGTGCCAGCAGCTCCACCCAGGTTGGAGGGATTATGAACACTGAAGCTTTCTTT. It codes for CASSSTQVGGIMNTEAFF.

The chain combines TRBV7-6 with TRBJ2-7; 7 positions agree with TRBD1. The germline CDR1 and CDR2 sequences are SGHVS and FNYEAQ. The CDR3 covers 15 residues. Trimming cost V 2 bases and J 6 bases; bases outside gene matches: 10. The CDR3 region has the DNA TGTGCCAGCAGCTTATCAGTTAGGACAGGCGCCGAGCAGTACTTC. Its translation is CASSLSVRTGAEQYF.

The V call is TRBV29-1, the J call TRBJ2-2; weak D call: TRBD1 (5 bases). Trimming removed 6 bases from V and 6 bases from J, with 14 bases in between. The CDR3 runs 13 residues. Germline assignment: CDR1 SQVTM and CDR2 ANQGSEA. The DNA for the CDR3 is TGCAGCGTGGGGCTAGGGCTTCCCGGGGAGCTGTTTTTT. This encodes CSVGLGLPGELFF.

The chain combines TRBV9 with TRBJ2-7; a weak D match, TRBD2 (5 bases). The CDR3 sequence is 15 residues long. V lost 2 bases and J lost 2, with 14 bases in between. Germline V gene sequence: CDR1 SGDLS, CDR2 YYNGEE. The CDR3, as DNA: TGTGCCAGCAGCGTTTCAGAGGGTCCAACCTACGAGCAGTACTTC. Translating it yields CASSVSEGPTYEQYF.